Sequencing of this TCR beta chain was carried out in a study of metastatic and nonmetastatic thyroid tumors. Each patient went into thyroid surgery without having received any treatment. TCRdb re-clonotyped the PCR reads through MiXCR. The profile shows about 16,000 clones, around 25% of them singletons. CDR1 is LGHDT, CDR2 YNNKEL, per germline (reference sequence). CDR3 length: 16 residues. Deletions cut 4 bases from V and 0 bases from J, with 13 bases between. The sample consisted of blood. The sequence was collected from a male donor with papillary thyroid cancer or a benign thyroid nodule (not recorded which). Some clones in this sample may be carry-over from other donors' samples. The chain uses TRBV3-1 and TRBJ2-1; TRBD2 is a possible D gene (6 bases). CDR3 protein: CASSPTRGSSYNEQFF. The CDR3 DNA sequence: TGTGCCAGCAGCCCTACCCGGGGGAGCTCCTACAATGAGCAGTTCTTC.